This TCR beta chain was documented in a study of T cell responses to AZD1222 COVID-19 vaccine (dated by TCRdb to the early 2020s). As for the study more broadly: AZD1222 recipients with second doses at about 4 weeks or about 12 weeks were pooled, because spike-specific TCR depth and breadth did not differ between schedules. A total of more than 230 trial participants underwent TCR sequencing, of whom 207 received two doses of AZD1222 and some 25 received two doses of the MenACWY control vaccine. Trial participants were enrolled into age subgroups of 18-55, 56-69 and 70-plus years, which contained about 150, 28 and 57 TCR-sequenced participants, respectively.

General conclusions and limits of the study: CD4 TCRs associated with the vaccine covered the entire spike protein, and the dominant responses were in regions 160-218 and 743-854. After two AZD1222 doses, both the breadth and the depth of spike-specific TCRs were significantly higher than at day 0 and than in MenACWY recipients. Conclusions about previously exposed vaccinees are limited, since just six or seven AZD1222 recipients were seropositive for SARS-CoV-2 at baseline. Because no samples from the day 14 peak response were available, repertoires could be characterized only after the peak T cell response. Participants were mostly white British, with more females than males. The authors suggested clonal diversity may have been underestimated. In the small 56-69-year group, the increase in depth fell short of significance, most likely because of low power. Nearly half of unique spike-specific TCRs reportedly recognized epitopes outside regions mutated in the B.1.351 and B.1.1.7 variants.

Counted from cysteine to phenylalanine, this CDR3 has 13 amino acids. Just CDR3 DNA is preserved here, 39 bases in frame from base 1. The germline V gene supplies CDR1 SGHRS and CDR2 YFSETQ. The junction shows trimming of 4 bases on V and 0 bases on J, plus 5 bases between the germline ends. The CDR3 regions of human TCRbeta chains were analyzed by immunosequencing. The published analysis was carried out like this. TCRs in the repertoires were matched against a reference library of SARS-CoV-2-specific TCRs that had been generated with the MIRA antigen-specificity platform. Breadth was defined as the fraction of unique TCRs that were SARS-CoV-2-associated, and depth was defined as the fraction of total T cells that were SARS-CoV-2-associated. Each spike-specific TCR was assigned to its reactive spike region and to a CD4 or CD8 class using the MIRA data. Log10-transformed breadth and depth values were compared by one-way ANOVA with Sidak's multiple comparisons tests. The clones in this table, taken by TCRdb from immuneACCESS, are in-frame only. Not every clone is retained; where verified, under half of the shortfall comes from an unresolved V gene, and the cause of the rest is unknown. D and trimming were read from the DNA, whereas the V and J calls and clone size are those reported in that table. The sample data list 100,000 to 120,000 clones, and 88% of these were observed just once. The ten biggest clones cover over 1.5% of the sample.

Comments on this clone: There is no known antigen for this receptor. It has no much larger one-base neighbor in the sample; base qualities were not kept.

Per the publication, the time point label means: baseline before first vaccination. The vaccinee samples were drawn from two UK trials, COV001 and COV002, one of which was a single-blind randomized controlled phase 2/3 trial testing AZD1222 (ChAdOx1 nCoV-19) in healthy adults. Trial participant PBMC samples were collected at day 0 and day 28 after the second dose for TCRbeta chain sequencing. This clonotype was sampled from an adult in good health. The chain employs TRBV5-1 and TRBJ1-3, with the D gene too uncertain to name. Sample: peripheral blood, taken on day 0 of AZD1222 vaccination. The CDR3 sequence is CASSVVSGNTIYF. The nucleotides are TGCGCCAGCAGCGTCGTCTCTGGAAACACCATATATTTT.